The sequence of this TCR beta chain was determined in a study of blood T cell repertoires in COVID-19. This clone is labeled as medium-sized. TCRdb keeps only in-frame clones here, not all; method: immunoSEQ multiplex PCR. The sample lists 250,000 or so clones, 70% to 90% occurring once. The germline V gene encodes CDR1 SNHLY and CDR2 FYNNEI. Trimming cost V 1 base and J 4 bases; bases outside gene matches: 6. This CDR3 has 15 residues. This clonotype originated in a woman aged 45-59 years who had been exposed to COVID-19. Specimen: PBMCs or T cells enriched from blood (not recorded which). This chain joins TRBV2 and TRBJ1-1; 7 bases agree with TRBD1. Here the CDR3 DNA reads TGTGCCAGCAGTGAAGGGACAGGAGGAGTCACTGAAGCTTTCTTT. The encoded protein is CASSEGTGGVTEAFF.